A single sample gave rise to the 8 T cell receptor beta chains below, sequenced in a study of blood T cell repertoires in COVID-19. The assay was immunoSEQ multiplex PCR, and TCRdb's table has in-frame clones only and misses some. The profile covers 310,000 or so clones, with more than 75% appearing a single time and about 3.9% taken by the ten largest. Sequencing input: peripheral blood. These receptors were obtained from a woman aged 45 to 65 with active or convalescent COVID-19.

The chain employs TRBV30 and TRBJ1-2, with 7 positions matching TRBD1. The V gene's germline CDR1 is GTSNPN and CDR2 SVGIG (reference sequence). Trimming at V came to 4 bases and at J to 4 bases, leaving 9 bases not matched to a gene. CDR3 length: 14 residues. In DNA form, the CDR3 reads TGTGCCTGGATCCCCCCGACAGGGAGCTATGGCTACACCTTC. Amino acid sequence: CAWIPPTGSYGYTF.

This sequence joins TRBV5-1 and TRBJ2-5; D is undetermined. CDR3 length: 13 residues. Per germline, CDR1 SGHRS and CDR2 YFSETQ. The germline V and J ends were trimmed by 0 bases and 1 base, with 4 bases remaining between them. Written as DNA, the CDR3 is TGCGCCAGCAGCTTGGCCTTCCAAGAGACCCAGTACTTC. Its protein is CASSLAFQETQYF.

The chain carries TRBV12-3 or TRBV12-4 and TRBJ2-5, with 10 nucleotides matching TRBD2. The trim removed 7 bases at V and 3 bases at J, leaving 2 bases unmatched. The CDR3 totals 13 residues. The CDR3 DNA reads TGTGCCAGCAAAAGCGGGGGGGAAGAGACCCAGTACTTC. Its translation is CASKSGGEETQYF.

This clone came up once. CDR3 residues: CASKRSGYYNEQFF. CDR3 in DNA: TGTGCCAGCAAGCGATCTGGGTATTACAATGAGCAGTTCTTC. The chain recombines TRBV25-1 with TRBJ2-1; the D is unclear. Trimming stripped 7 bases from V and 4 bases from J, with 14 bases between. Germline values: CDR1 MGHDK, CDR2 SYGVNS. The CDR3 spans 14 residues.

Only one count was recorded for this clone. J is TRBJ2-5 and V is TRBV11-3, with 11 bases lining up with TRBD1. V lost 1 base and J lost 1; bases outside the gene matches: 5. The CDR3 extends over 17 amino acids. CDR1 and CDR2 from the germline V gene are SGHNT and YENEEA. The CDR3 reads CASSLAVGTGGQETQYF. In nucleotides, the CDR3 is TGTGCCAGCAGCTTAGCCGTAGGGACAGGGGGCCAAGAGACCCAGTACTTC.

The chain recombines TRBV7-2 with TRBJ1-2, with D possibly being TRBD1 (5 bases). V was clipped by 1 base and J by 5 bases, with 17 bases between them. The CDR3 is 16 residues long. Per germline, CDR1 SGHTA and CDR2 FQGNSA. The CDR3 DNA follows: TGTGCCAGCAGCTTAGGGGGGGGAGTTATGGGTTATGGCTACACCTTC. Translated, it gives CASSLGGGVMGYGYTF. Variable domain in full (rest from reference TRBV7-2 and TRBJ1-2): GAGVSQSPSNKVTEKGKDVELRCDPISGHTALYWYRQSLGQGLEFLIYFQGNSAPDKSGLPSDRFSAERTGGSVSTLTIQRTQQEDSAVYLCASSLGGGVMGYGYTFGSGTRLTVV.

The chain uses TRBV10-3 and TRBJ1-3; D is unresolved. Germline V gene sequence: CDR1 ENHRY, CDR2 SYGVKD. Trimming left V 6 bases short and J 0 bases short, with 6 bases between. This CDR3 is 13 amino acids long. CDR3 residues: CAIRSSSGNTIYF. The CDR3 DNA reads TGTGCCATCAGGAGCTCCTCTGGAAACACCATATATTTT.

The V call is TRBV6-2 or TRBV6-3, the J call TRBJ2-2; 9 nucleotides agree with TRBD1. CDR1 is MNHEY and CDR2 is SVGEGT in the germline V gene. The CDR3 length is 18 residues. The junction had 11 bases not matched to a gene; V was cut back by 2 bases and J by 4 bases. The CDR3 DNA reads as TGTGCCAGCAGTTACCTTAGGGGGACAGGGTACGGCACCGGGGAGCTGTTTTTT. Translating gives CASSYLRGTGYGTGELFF.